This entry features one T cell receptor beta chain sequence. The germline V gene encodes CDR1 SGHRS and CDR2 YFSETQ. The CDR3 runs 13 residues. V was trimmed by 0 bases and J by 6 bases, leaving 10 bases between them. The data were obtained in a study of shared clonotypes between healthy human individuals. Some clones are missing from TCRdb's copy, which holds only in-frame ones; the method was immunoSEQ multiplex PCR. Seen here are fewer than 550,000 clones, nearly 80% observed once, and the top ten hold around 13%. This receptor was identified in a middle-aged woman in good health. Some clones in this sample may be carry-over from other donors' samples. V usage is TRBV5-1 and J usage is TRBJ2-7, with D unclear. The specimen sequenced was PBMCs. The CDR3 DNA sequence: TGCGCCAGCAGCTTGGACAGACGAAGCGAGCAGTACTTC. The encoded protein is CASSLDRRSEQYF.